The next 22 T cell receptor beta chains were all read from a single sample in a study of graft-versus-host responses after intestinal transplantation. The assay was immunoSEQ multiplex PCR, and TCRdb's table has in-frame clones only and misses some. The table has 11,000 to 15,000 clones, approximately 80% seen once. Lamina propria and intraepithelial lymphocytes were released by processing graft tissue. The material was ileum tissue, obtained roughly 28 days after intestinal transplant. All receptors derive from a human patient who received an intestinal transplant, so some T cells may come from the graft donor.

The rearrangement joins TRBV25-1 to TRBJ1-1; a possible D gene is TRBD1 (6 bases). This CDR3 is 15 amino acids long. Trimming took off 1 base at V and 3 bases at J, with 12 bases between the two ends. Germline values: CDR1 MGHDK, CDR2 SYGVNS. CDR3 amino acids: CASSEWQGLDTEAFF. DNA of the CDR3: TGTGCCAGCAGTGAATGGCAGGGGTTGGACACTGAAGCTTTCTTT.

The rearrangement links TRBV28 to TRBJ1-5, with unresolved D. The CDR3 contains 13 residues. Germline CDR1 reads MDHEN; CDR2 reads SYDVKM. V lost 3 bases and J lost 4, with 7 bases in between. The CDR3 DNA reads as TGTGCCAGCAGTTTTACCCTAAATCAGCCCCAGCATTTT. Protein: CASSFTLNQPQHF.

The gene calls are TRBV5-4 and TRBJ1-6; D not certain. Germline lookup yields CDR1 SGHNT and CDR2 YYREEE (reference sequence). Trimming cost V 4 bases and J 10 bases, with 18 bases left between them. This CDR3 has 15 residues. The CDR3 here is CASSQEPGVWSPLHF. The CDR3 DNA is TGTGCCAGCAGCCAAGAGCCGGGAGTGTGGTCACCCCTCCACTTT.

The V and J genes are TRBV9 and TRBJ1-5; no clear D. Germline V gene lookup returns CDR1 SGDLS and CDR2 YYNGEE. This CDR3 is built from 14 residues. Trimming took off 0 bases at V and 2 bases at J, with 6 bases between the two ends. This CDR3 reads CASSVGGGNQPQHF. CDR3 bases: TGTGCCAGCAGCGTAGGGGGAGGCAATCAGCCCCAGCATTTT.

The rearrangement links TRBV7-2 to TRBJ1-4; 8 bases match TRBD1. CDR1 and CDR2 (germline): SGHTA, FQGNSA. J gave up 7 bases and V 5 bases, and 9 bases lay outside the gene matches. The CDR3 runs to 15 residues. In nucleotides, the CDR3 is TGTGCCAGCAGCCCGACAGGGGTGCGGGTTGAAAAACTGTTTTTT. It specifies CASSPTGVRVEKLFF.

The chain couples TRBV10-3 to TRBJ1-4, with 9 bases fitting TRBD1. The CDR3 extends over 14 amino acids. Trimming took 4 bases from V and 7 from J; bases not matched to a gene: 4. Germline V gene lookup returns CDR1 ENHRY and CDR2 SYGVKD. The CDR3 coding sequence is TGTGCCATCAGTGGGGAGACAGGGGGTGAAAAACTGTTTTTT. This codes for CAISGETGGEKLFF.

The chain uses TRBV5-6 and TRBJ2-2; 8 nucleotides agree with TRBD2. With 2 bases clipped from V and 6 bases from J, the junction kept 9 bases outside the gene matches. Germline V gene data show CDR1 as SGHDT and CDR2 as YYEEEE. The CDR3 has 16 amino acids. This chain's CDR3 is CASSFHSGGKAGELFF. The CDR3 nucleotides read TGTGCCAGCAGCTTTCACTCGGGGGGGAAGGCCGGGGAGCTGTTTTTT. Looking up the rest from reference TRBV5-6 and TRBJ2-2 gives the full variable domain: DAGVTQSPTHLIKTRGQQVTLRCSPKSGHDTVSWYQQALGQGPQFIFQYYEEEERQRGNFPDRFSGHQFPNYSSELNVNALLLGDSALYLCASSFHSGGKAGELFFGEGSRLTVL.

This chain joins TRBV7-2 and TRBJ2-7, with D perhaps TRBD2 (5 bases). Germline CDR1 and CDR2: SGHTA and FQGNSA. This CDR3 is built from 14 residues. Trimming took 5 bases from V and 3 from J, leaving 14 bases between them. CDR3: CASSLRSAGYEQYV. The CDR3 coding sequence is TGTGCCAGCAGCCTCCGGAGTGCGGGCTACGAGCAGTACGTC.

This clone was counted between two and nine times. The chain uses TRBV6-1 and TRBJ2-4; 10 positions match TRBD1. CDR3 length: 13 amino acids. After removal of 8 bases from V and 8 bases from J, the junction contained 6 bases not matched to a gene. Looked up from germline, CDR1 is MNHNS and CDR2 is SASEGT. The DNA of the CDR3 is TGTGCCAGCGCAGGGGACAGGGGATACATTCAGTACTTC. Translating gives CASAGDRGYIQYF.

This clone was observed a few times. This chain connects TRBV2 to TRBJ2-5; D not resolved. V lost 7 bases and J 4 bases, leaving 10 bases between the germline ends. Germline V CDR1 and CDR2: SNHLY, FYNNEI. CDR3 length: 12 residues. In DNA form, the CDR3 reads TGTGCCAGCAATTGGCTCCTAGAGACCCAGTACTTC. Amino acid sequence: CASNWLLETQYF.

CDR3 bases: TGTGCCAGCGGCGGACTAGCGGGCACCGGGGAGCTGTTTTTT. Translation gives CASGGLAGTGELFF. The genes are TRBV2 and TRBJ2-2; TRBD2 matches 11 bases. Trimming cost V 8 bases and J 4 bases; bases outside gene matches: 3. This CDR3 region has 14 residues. Germline CDR1 reads SNHLY; CDR2 reads FYNNEI.

The chain uses TRBV6-5 and TRBJ2-3, with D perhaps TRBD1 (5 bases). Germline V lookup: CDR1 MNHEY, CDR2 SVGAGI. V lost 2 bases, J lost 0 bases, and 6 bases lay in between. This CDR3 has 14 residues. In nucleotides, the CDR3 is TGTGCCAGCAGTTACACAGGAAGCACAGATACGCAGTATTTT. Translated, it gives CASSYTGSTDTQYF.

V is TRBV2 and J is TRBJ1-4; D is uncertain. Germline CDR1 reads SNHLY; CDR2 reads FYNNEI. Between the trimmed V and J ends, which lost 5 bases and 5 bases, there was a span of 9 bases. This CDR3 is 13 amino acids long. Written as DNA, the CDR3 is TGTGCCAGCAGTACTACGGTCAATGAAAAACTGTTTTTT. It codes for CASSTTVNEKLFF.

V usage is TRBV28 and J usage is TRBJ2-7; TRBD2 agrees at 12 bases. The V gene end was trimmed by 4 bases and the J gene end by 0 bases; junction bases not matched to a gene: 4. This CDR3 is built from 16 residues. CDR1 MDHEN and CDR2 SYDVKM come from the germline V gene. This CDR3 reads CASSSLAGGSSYEQYV. The CDR3 region has the DNA TGTGCCAGCAGTTCACTAGCGGGGGGCTCCTCCTACGAGCAGTACGTC.

The rearrangement uses TRBV9 and TRBJ2-3, with 8 bases matching TRBD2. The CDR3 length is 17 residues. From germline, CDR1 is SGDLS and CDR2 YYNGEE. The V gene end was trimmed by 0 bases and the J gene end by 5 bases; junction bases not matched to a gene: 11. As DNA, the CDR3 is TGTGCCAGCAGCGTAGAGGGTCGCGGGGGGCCGAGAGATACGCAGTATTTT. Its protein is CASSVEGRGGPRDTQYF.

The chain joins TRBV6-1 to TRBJ2-1; TRBD2 matches at 13 bases. Losses at the gene ends were 9 bases for V and 3 bases for J; bases not matched to a gene: 2. The germline CDR1 and CDR2 sequences are MNHNS and SASEGT. CDR3 length: 14 amino acids. This CDR3 reads CASGLAGVYNEQFF. The CDR3 DNA is TGTGCCAGTGGACTAGCGGGGGTCTACAATGAGCAGTTCTTC.

This clone appeared a few times. This rearrangement joins TRBV29-1 to TRBJ2-1; perhaps TRBD1 as D (5 bases). Germline V gene lookup returns CDR1 SQVTM and CDR2 ANQGSEA. Trimming pared 3 bases from V and 3 bases from J, leaving 15 bases between. This CDR3 region has 15 residues. The CDR3 coding sequence is TGCAGCGTTGAGGACAAGGCAGGGCGCTACAATGAGCAGTTCTTC. It translates to CSVEDKAGRYNEQFF.

The chain recombines TRBV5-4 with TRBJ1-1, with D perhaps TRBD1 (6 bases). V lost 4 bases and J lost 10, with 14 bases in between. CDR3 length: 12 amino acids. Germline CDR1 SGHNT, CDR2 YYREEE (reference sequence). For the CDR3, the DNA is TGTGCCAGCAGCCCGCGAGGACAGAGAGCTTTCTTT. Its translation is CASSPRGQRAFF. The full variable domain, completed using reference TRBV5-4 and TRBJ1-1, is ETGVTQSPTHLIKTRGQQVTLRCSSQSGHNTVSWYQQALGQGPQFIFQYYREEENGRGNFPPRFSGLQFPNYSSELNVNALELDDSALYLCASSPRGQRAFFGQGTRLTVV.

Here the CDR3 DNA reads TGTGCCAGCACCTTAGCGGGGGCAAGCACAGATACGCAGTATTTT. Translation: CASTLAGASTDTQYF. V is TRBV28 and J is TRBJ2-3, with 9 bases lining up with TRBD2. The germline V gene encodes CDR1 MDHEN and CDR2 SYDVKM. This CDR3 contains 15 residues. Trimming took 7 bases from V and 0 from J; bases not matched to a gene: 5.

The chain uses TRBV9 and TRBJ2-3; TRBD2 matches at 8 bases. V shed 0 bases and J 4 bases; nucleotides not matched to a gene: 4. The CDR3 is 15 amino acids. Germline CDR1 reads SGDLS; CDR2 reads YYNGEE. The CDR3 loop reads CASSVDGGAPDTQYF. In DNA, the CDR3 is TGTGCCAGCAGCGTAGACGGGGGGGCCCCAGATACGCAGTATTTT.

This chain joins TRBV27 and TRBJ2-7; D gene unclear. The V gene lost 5 bases and the J gene lost 0 bases, with 11 bases spanning the gap. Germline V CDR1 and CDR2: MNHEY, SMNVEV (reference sequence). The CDR3 loop spans 14 amino acids. The CDR3 coding sequence is TGTGCCAGCAGTCCCTCCCGGGTCTCCTACGAGCAGTACTTC. Amino acids: CASSPSRVSYEQYF.

The V call is TRBV30, the J call TRBJ2-7, with D uncertain. Trimming pared 5 bases from V and 7 bases from J, leaving 21 bases between. The germline gives CDR1 GTSNPN, CDR2 SVGIG (reference sequence). The length of the CDR3 is 14 residues. CDR3 region: CAWSPASGFGEQYV. The CDR3 DNA sequence: TGTGCCTGGTCCCCCGCTAGTGGTTTCGGGGAGCAGTACGTC.